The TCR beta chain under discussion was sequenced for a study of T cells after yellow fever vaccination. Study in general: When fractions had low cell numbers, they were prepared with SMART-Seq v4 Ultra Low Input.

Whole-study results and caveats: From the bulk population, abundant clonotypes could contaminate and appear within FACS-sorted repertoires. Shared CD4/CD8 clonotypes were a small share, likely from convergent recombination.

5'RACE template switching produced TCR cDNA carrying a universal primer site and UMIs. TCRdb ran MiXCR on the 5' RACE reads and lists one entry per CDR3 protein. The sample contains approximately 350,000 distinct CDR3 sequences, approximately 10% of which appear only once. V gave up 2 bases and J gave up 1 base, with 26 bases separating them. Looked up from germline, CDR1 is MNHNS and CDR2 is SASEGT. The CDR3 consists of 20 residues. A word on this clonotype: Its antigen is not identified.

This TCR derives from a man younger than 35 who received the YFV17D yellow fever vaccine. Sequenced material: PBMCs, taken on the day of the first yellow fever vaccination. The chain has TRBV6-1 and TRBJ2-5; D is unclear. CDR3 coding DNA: TGTGCCAGCAGTGAAATCCACAATCCCGAGCGAGTCGGCACCCAAGAGACCCAGTACTTC. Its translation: CASSEIHNPERVGTQETQYF.